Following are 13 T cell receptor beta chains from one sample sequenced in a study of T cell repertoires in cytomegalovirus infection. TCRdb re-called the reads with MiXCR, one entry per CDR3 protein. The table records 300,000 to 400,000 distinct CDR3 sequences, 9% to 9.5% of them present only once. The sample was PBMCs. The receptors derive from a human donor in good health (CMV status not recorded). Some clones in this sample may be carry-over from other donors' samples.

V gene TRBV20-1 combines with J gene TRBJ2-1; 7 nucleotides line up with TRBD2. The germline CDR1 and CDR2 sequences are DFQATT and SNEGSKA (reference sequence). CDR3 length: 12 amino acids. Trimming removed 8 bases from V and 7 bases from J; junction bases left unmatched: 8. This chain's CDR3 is CSSTGLFNEQFF. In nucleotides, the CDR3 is TGCAGTTCCACGGGACTATTTAATGAGCAGTTCTTC.

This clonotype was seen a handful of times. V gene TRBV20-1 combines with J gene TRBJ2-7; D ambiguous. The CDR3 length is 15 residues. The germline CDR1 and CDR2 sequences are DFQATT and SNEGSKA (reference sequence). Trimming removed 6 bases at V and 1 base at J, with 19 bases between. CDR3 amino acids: CSAPSLWRTSYEQYF. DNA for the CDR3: TGCAGTGCCCCAAGCCTTTGGCGTACATCCTACGAGCAGTACTTC.

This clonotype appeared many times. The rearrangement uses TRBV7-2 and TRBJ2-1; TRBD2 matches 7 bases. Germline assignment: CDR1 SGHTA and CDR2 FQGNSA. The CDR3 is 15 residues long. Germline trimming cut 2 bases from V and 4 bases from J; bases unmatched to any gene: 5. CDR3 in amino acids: CASSLRREDYNEQFF. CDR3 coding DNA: TGTGCCAGCAGCTTACGACGGGAGGATTACAATGAGCAGTTCTTC.

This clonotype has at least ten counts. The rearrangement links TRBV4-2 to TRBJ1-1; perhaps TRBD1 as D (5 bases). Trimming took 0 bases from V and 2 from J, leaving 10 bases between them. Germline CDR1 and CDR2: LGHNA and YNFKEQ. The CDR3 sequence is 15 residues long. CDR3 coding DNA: TGTGCCAGCAGCCAAGAGCCCAGGGACAACACTGAAGCTTTCTTT. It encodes CASSQEPRDNTEAFF.

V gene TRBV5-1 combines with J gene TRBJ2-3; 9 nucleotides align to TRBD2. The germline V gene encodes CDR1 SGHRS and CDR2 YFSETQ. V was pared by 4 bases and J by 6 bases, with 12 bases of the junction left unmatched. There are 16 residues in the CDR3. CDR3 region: CASSPPSGTGKDTQYF. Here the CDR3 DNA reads TGCGCCAGCAGCCCCCCTAGCGGGACGGGCAAGGATACGCAGTATTTT. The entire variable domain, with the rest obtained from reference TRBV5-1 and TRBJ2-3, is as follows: KAGVTQTPRYLIKTRGQQVTLSCSPISGHRSVSWYQQTPGQGLQFLFEYFSETQRNKGNFPGRFSGRQFSNSRSEMNVSTLELGDSALYLCASSPPSGTGKDTQYFGPGTRLTVL.

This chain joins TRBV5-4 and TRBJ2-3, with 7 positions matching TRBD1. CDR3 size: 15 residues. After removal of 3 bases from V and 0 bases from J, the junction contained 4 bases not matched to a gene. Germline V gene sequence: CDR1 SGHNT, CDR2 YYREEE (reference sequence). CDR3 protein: CASSSGQQSTDTQYF. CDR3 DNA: TGTGCCAGCAGCTCGGGACAGCAGAGCACAGATACGCAGTATTTT.

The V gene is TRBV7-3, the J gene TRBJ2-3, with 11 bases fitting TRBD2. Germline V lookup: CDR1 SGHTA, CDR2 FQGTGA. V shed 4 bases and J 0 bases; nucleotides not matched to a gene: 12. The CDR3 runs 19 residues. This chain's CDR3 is CASSSLVLAGGSSTDTQYF. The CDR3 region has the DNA TGTGCCAGCAGCTCTCTCGTGTTAGCGGGGGGGAGTAGCACAGATACGCAGTATTTT.

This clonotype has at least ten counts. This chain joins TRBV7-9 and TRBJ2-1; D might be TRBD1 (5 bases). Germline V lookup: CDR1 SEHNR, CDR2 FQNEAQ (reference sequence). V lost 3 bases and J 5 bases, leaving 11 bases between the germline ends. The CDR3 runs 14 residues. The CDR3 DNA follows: TGTGCCAGCAGCTTCCAGGGCGGAAACAATGAGCAGTTCTTC. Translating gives CASSFQGGNNEQFF.

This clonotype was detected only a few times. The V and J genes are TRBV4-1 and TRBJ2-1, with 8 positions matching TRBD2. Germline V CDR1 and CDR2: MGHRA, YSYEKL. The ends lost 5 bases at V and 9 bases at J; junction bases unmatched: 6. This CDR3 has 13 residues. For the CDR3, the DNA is TGCGCCAGCAGCGACGGGACTAGGGGTGAGCAGTTCTTC. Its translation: CASSDGTRGEQFF.

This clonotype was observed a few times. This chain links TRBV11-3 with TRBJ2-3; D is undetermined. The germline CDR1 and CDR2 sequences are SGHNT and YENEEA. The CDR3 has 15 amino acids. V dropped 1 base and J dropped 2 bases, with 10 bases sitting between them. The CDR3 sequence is CASSLGFPDTDTQYF. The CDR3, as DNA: TGTGCCAGCAGCTTAGGGTTTCCAGACACAGATACGCAGTATTTT. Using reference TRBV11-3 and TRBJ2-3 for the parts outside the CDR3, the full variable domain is EAGVVQSPRYKIIEKKQPVAFWCNPISGHNTLYWYLQNLGQGPELLIRYENEEAVDDSQLPKDRFSAERLKGVDSTLKIQPAELGDSAVYLCASSLGFPDTDTQYFGPGTRLTVL.

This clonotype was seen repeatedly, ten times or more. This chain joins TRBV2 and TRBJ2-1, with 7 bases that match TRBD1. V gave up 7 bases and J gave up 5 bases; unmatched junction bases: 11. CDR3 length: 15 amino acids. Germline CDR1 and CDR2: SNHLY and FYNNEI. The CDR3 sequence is CASKKGALRNNEQFF. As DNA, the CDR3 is TGTGCCAGCAAGAAGGGGGCCCTAAGGAACAATGAGCAGTTCTTC.

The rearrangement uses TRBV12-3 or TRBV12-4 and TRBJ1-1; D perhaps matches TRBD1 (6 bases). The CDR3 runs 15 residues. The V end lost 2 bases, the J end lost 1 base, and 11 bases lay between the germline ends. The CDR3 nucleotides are TGTGCCAGCAGTTTATTGGGGGCAGCGAACACTGAAGCTTTCTTT. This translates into CASSLLGAANTEAFF.

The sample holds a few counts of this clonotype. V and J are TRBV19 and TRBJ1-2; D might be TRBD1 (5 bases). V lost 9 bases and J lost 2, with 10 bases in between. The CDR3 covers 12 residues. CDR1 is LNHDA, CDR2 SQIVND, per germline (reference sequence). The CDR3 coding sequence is TGTGCCAGCAGGACACCCAACTATGGCTACACCTTC. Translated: CASRTPNYGYTF.